These T cell receptor beta chains were read from a single sample in a study of untreated major depressive disorder. Only in-frame clones appear in the TCRdb table, and some are missing; sequencing was by immunoSEQ multiplex PCR. The sample comprises some 21,000 clones, roughly 91% of which are singletons, and around 0.5% rests with the top ten. Sequenced material: CD4+ T cells from PBMCs. The receptor set was obtained from a woman between 40 and 50 years old in good health. Each CDR3 is given with its conserved first and last residue. D genes are given only for firm matches. Some rows mark clone size as missing; the rest say once, few, many or name a class of expanded clone.

D gene	V gene	clone size	J gene	CDR3 length	CDR3 DNA	CDR3 protein
NA	TRBV28	NA	TRBJ1-5	16	TGTGCCAGCAGTTTATCGGCAGGGAAGACCAATCAGCCCCAGCATTTT	CASSLSAGKTNQPQHF
NA	TRBV28	few	TRBJ1-6	12	TGTGCCAGCAGTTCAGGGAATTCACCCCTCCACTTT	CASSSGNSPLHF
NA	TRBV18	NA	TRBJ2-7	15	TGTGCCAGCTCTGCCACATCCTCGAGCTCCTACGAGCAGTACTTC	CASSATSSSSYEQYF
NA	TRBV5-6	NA	TRBJ1-3	15	TGTGCCAGCAGCTTGAAGGGAAGCGGGGGAAACACCATATATTTT	CASSLKGSGGNTIYF
NA	TRBV15	NA	TRBJ1-2	13	TGTGCCACCAGCACCCTCGCGGGGCAGGGCTACACCTTC	CATSTLAGQGYTF
NA	TRBV5-1	NA	TRBJ1-2	14	TGCGCCAGCAGCTCTGGAGCGGGAAACTATGGCTACACCTTC	CASSSGAGNYGYTF
NA	TRBV5-1	NA	TRBJ1-6	15	TGCGCCAGCAGCTTGTGGCGGGACTCGGGTTCACCCCTCCACTTT	CASSLWRDSGSPLHF
NA	TRBV7-2	NA	TRBJ1-4	16	TGTGCCAGCAGCTTAGTCCCCAGGGGAGGGAATGAAAAACTGTTTTTT	CASSLVPRGGNEKLFF
NA	TRBV27	NA	TRBJ2-6	17	TGTGCCAGCACCCCCCCTGGGTCGATATCTGGGGCCAACGTCCTGACTTTC	CASTPPGSISGANVLTF
NA	TRBV6-6	NA	TRBJ1-1	13	TGTGCCAGCAGTGATAACTCAGCCCTTGGGGCTTTCTTT	CASSDNSALGAFF
NA	TRBV19	NA	TRBJ1-6	13	TGTGCCAGTAGTCCCACAGGAGATTCACCCCTCCACTTT	CASSPTGDSPLHF
TRBD2	TRBV28	NA	TRBJ2-5	14	TGTGCCAGCACAGAGCGGGGGCACCAAGAGACCCAGTACTTC	CASTERGHQETQYF
NA	TRBV4-2	NA	TRBJ1-2	14	TGTGCCAGCAGCCAGCCGGGACCGGGAGAGGGCTACACCTTC	CASSQPGPGEGYTF
TRBD1	TRBV28	NA	TRBJ1-1	15	TGTGCCAGCAGCTCTCCGGGACAGGGTAACACTGAAGCTTTCTTT	CASSSPGQGNTEAFF
NA	TRBV28	NA	TRBJ2-1	14	TGTGCCAGCAGTCCGGCCCTCGTATACAATGAGCAGTTCTTC	CASSPALVYNEQFF
NA	TRBV6-1	once	TRBJ1-1	13	TGTGCCAGCCGTCACGAGAGGACTACTGAAGCTTTCTTT	CASRHERTTEAFF
NA	TRBV6-1	NA	TRBJ2-5	14	TGTGCCAGCAGTGAAATCACCATCCAAGAGACCCAGTACTTC	CASSEITIQETQYF
TRBD1	TRBV28	NA	TRBJ2-2	14	TGTGCCAGCCACAGGGGGCCGAACACCGGGGAGCTGTTTTTT	CASHRGPNTGELFF
NA	TRBV27	NA	TRBJ2-7	14	TGTGCCAGCAGCCTAACAGGGTTCAGGTACGAGCAGTACTTC	CASSLTGFRYEQYF
TRBD1	TRBV7-3	NA	TRBJ2-3	15	TGTGCCAGCAGCTCGACAGGGGGCCAGACAGATACGCAGTATTTT	CASSSTGGQTDTQYF
NA	TRBV7-7	NA	TRBJ2-5	15	TGTGCTAGCAGCTCCGGCAGGGCGTACCAAGAGACCCAGTACTTC	CASSSGRAYQETQYF
TRBD1	TRBV19	NA	TRBJ2-1	16	TGTGCCAGTAGGAGAAACCAGGGGGCAACTTTCAATGAGCAGTTCTTC	CASRRNQGATFNEQFF
NA	TRBV7-3	NA	TRBJ2-2	15	TGTGCCAGCAGGCACCTGGATATGAACACCGGGGAGCTGTTTTTT	CASRHLDMNTGELFF
NA	TRBV28	NA	TRBJ2-3	13	TGTGCCAGCAGTTCACGGACGACAGATACGCAGTATTTT	CASSSRTTDTQYF
TRBD1	TRBV6-4	NA	TRBJ2-2	14	TGTGCCAGCAGTGACAAGGGGGCTGGCGGGGAGCTGTTTTTT	CASSDKGAGGELFF
NA	TRBV5-6	NA	TRBJ2-2	11	TGTGCCAGCAGCTTTATCGGGGAGCTGTTTTTT	CASSFIGELFF
TRBD2	TRBV5-4	NA	TRBJ2-3	15	TGTGCCAGCAGCTCACCGGGACTAGCGGCAGATACGCAGTATTTT	CASSSPGLAADTQYF
TRBD1	TRBV4-1	NA	TRBJ1-2	12	TGCGCCAGCAGCCAAGAGATGGACAGGCCGACCTTC	CASSQEMDRPTF
NA	TRBV5-1	NA	TRBJ2-3	15	TGCGCCAGCAGCTTGCGCAGTCAGAGCACAGATACGCAGTATTTT	CASSLRSQSTDTQYF
TRBD2	TRBV18	NA	TRBJ2-5	14	TGTGCCAGCTCACCCCTCGGGGGGGCGGAGACCCAGTACTTC	CASSPLGGAETQYF
TRBD1	TRBV27	few	TRBJ2-1	17	TGTGCCAGCAGTTTCGTCGGGACAGGGGTCCCTAACAATGAGCAGTTCTTC	CASSFVGTGVPNNEQFF
NA	TRBV28	NA	TRBJ2-1	10	TGTGCCTGGGGGCGGGATGAGCAGTTCTTC	CAWGRDEQFF
TRBD2	TRBV10-2	NA	TRBJ2-3	16	TGCGCCAGCATGGACGGGAGGGCCAATGAGGGGGATACGCAGTATTTT	CASMDGRANEGDTQYF
TRBD2	TRBV25-1	NA	TRBJ2-3	17	TGTGCCAGCAGTACCAGATGGGGGACTAGCGGGAAAGATACGCAGTATTTT	CASSTRWGTSGKDTQYF
TRBD1	TRBV7-2	NA	TRBJ1-1	14	TGTGCCAGCAGCCTACAGGGGGCGGGCACTGAAGCTTTCTTT	CASSLQGAGTEAFF
NA	TRBV6-5	NA	TRBJ1-4	16	TGTGCCAGCAGTTACTCGTCTGGTCAGGGGAATGAAAAACTGTTTTTT	CASSYSSGQGNEKLFF
TRBD1	TRBV7-3	once	TRBJ1-2	13	TGTGCCAGCAGCTCGACAGGGGGCTATGGCTACACCTTC	CASSSTGGYGYTF
NA	TRBV19	NA	TRBJ1-1	13	TGTGCCAGTAGTATCCCCGGGGCACGACAAGCTTTCTTT	CASSIPGARQAFF
NA	TRBV5-4	NA	TRBJ1-4	15	TGTGCCAGCAGCTATGGACGGCCAACTAATGAAAAACTGTTTTTT	CASSYGRPTNEKLFF
TRBD1	TRBV2	NA	TRBJ2-3	15	TGTGCCAGCAGTCCCGGACAGGGGGGAGGAGATACGCAGTATTTT	CASSPGQGGGDTQYF
TRBD1	TRBV11-2	NA	TRBJ1-2	14	TGTGCCAGCAGCCGACCGGGACAGGGCTCCGGCTACACCTTC	CASSRPGQGSGYTF
NA	TRBV2	NA	TRBJ1-4	14	TGTGCCAGCAGTGAGGGTGCTATTGGGGAAAAACTGTTTTTT	CASSEGAIGEKLFF
TRBD1	TRBV5-6	once	TRBJ2-1	17	TGTGCCAGCAGCTTGGGACAGGGGGGCACTCTCAGTTATGAGCAGTTCTTC	CASSLGQGGTLSYEQFF
NA	TRBV2	NA	TRBJ2-4	15	TGTGCCAGCAGTACGTACAGGGAAAGCGGAAACATTCAGTACTTC	CASSTYRESGNIQYF
NA	TRBV5-6	NA	TRBJ1-6	16	TGTGCCAGCAGCTTGGTTCGCGAACCTAATAATTCACCCCTCCACTTT	CASSLVREPNNSPLHF
NA	TRBV30	NA	TRBJ2-2	15	TGTGCCTGGAGCCCGGGGGCCCTGGGGACCGGGGAGCTGTTTTTT	CAWSPGALGTGELFF
TRBD1	TRBV19	NA	TRBJ1-5	13	TGTGCCAGTAGCGGGACAGGCGGACAGCCCCAGCATTTT	CASSGTGGQPQHF
TRBD1	TRBV2	NA	TRBJ1-1	14	TGTGCCAGCAGGGGGACAGATACCAACACTGAAGCTTTCTTT	CASRGTDTNTEAFF
NA	TRBV2	NA	TRBJ2-7	13	TGTGCCAGCAAATTGCGTACGAGCTACGAGCAGTACTTC	CASKLRTSYEQYF
TRBD2	TRBV19	NA	TRBJ2-5	17	TGTGCCAGTAGTAGCCGGGGGACTAGCGGGGCACAAGAGACCCAGTACTTC	CASSSRGTSGAQETQYF
NA	TRBV13	NA	TRBJ2-5	13	TGTGCCAGCAGCTTAGGGAGCTCGGAGACCCAGTACTTC	CASSLGSSETQYF
NA	TRBV5-4	NA	TRBJ2-5	13	TGTGCCAGCGCTCAAGGGGGTAAGGAGACCCAGTACTTC	CASAQGGKETQYF
NA	TRBV7-2	NA	TRBJ1-1	12	TGTGCCAGCAGCGAAGGGGGCACTGAAGCTTTCTTT	CASSEGGTEAFF
TRBD1	TRBV23-1	once	TRBJ2-2	16	TGCGCCAGCAGTCAACCGGACAGGGGCCATACCGGGGAGCTGTTTTTT	CASSQPDRGHTGELFF